The 30 T cell receptor beta chains presented below share a single source sample, sequenced in a study of T cells in Graves' hyperthyroidism and ophthalmopathy. Researchers took RNA transcripts and amplified the TCR beta CDR3 regions from them. The TCR CDR3 was amplified in a first-round RT-PCR using the HTBI primer set. TCRdb ran MiXCR on the multiplex PCR reads and lists one entry per CDR3 protein. Counted here are 490,000 or so distinct CDR3 sequences, 22% occurring once; the ten biggest clones make up about 49%. What was sequenced was blood. The receptors come from a woman aged 70-85 years with Graves' ophthalmopathy.

There are many counts of this clonotype. The chain joins TRBV27 to TRBJ2-4; TRBD2 matches at 13 bases. Germline-derived CDR1 and CDR2 are MNHEY and SMNVEV (reference sequence). Trimming at V came to 5 bases and at J to 10 bases, leaving 14 bases not matched to a gene. This CDR3 is built from 17 residues. CDR3 DNA sequence: TGTGCCAGCAGTGCGGCCGGGACTAGCGGGATTAGGGGGATTCAGTACTTC. Residues: CASSAAGTSGIRGIQYF.

Many counts were recorded for this clonotype. J is TRBJ1-1 and V is TRBV5-1; 7 positions match TRBD1. Trimming at V came to 0 bases and at J to 5 bases, leaving 10 bases not matched to a gene. CDR3 size: 16 residues. CDR1 is SGHRS, CDR2 YFSETQ, per germline. The CDR3 protein is CASSLGQGFEMTEAFF. Written as DNA, the CDR3 is TGCGCCAGCAGCTTGGGACAGGGCTTTGAGATGACTGAAGCTTTCTTT. Full variable domain (outside the CDR3, taken from reference TRBV5-1 and TRBJ1-1): KAGVTQTPRYLIKTRGQQVTLSCSPISGHRSVSWYQQTPGQGLQFLFEYFSETQRNKGNFPGRFSGRQFSNSRSEMNVSTLELGDSALYLCASSLGQGFEMTEAFFGQGTRLTVV.

This clonotype was seen more than once but under ten times. This chain connects TRBV20-1 to TRBJ1-5; 7 nucleotides line up with TRBD1. V lost 6 bases and J lost 4; bases outside the gene matches: 9. CDR1 DFQATT and CDR2 SNEGSKA come from the germline V gene (reference sequence). The CDR3 consists of 14 residues. The CDR3 region is CSAVPGQRNQPQHF. In DNA, the CDR3 is TGCAGTGCGGTTCCGGGACAGAGAAATCAGCCCCAGCATTTT.

The rearrangement joins TRBV12-3 or TRBV12-4 to TRBJ2-7, with TRBD2 matching over 13 bases. This CDR3 spans 13 amino acids. With 6 bases clipped from V and 6 bases from J, the junction kept 2 bases outside the gene matches. The CDR3 DNA reads as TGTGCCAGCAGCGGACTAGCGGGAGCCGAGCAGTACTTC. It codes for CASSGLAGAEQYF.

The chain joins TRBV6-5 to TRBJ2-6, with unresolved D. Trimming took 5 bases from V and 2 from J, leaving 7 bases between them. The CDR3 runs to 14 residues. Per germline, CDR1 MNHEY and CDR2 SVGAGI. CDR3 sequence (DNA): TGTGCCAGCAGTCTACCGACTGGGGCCAACGTCCTGACTTTC. This gives the protein CASSLPTGANVLTF.

Details on this clonotype: An end of the junction differs from the germline gene, which may be a read error. The V gene is TRBV3-1, the J gene TRBJ2-5, with TRBD2 matching 8 bases. The germline V gene has CDR1 LGHDT and CDR2 YNNKEL (reference sequence). The CDR3 extends over 15 amino acids. CDR3 in amino acids: CASSFVAGRTETQHF. The CDR3 nucleotides read TGTGCCAGCAGCTTCGTAGCGGGAAGAACGGAGACCCAGCACTTC.

This clonotype came up many times. The chain uses TRBV7-2 and TRBJ1-5; no clear D. V lost 3 bases to trimming and J lost 5 bases, with 8 bases between them. Germline V CDR1 and CDR2: SGHTA, FQGNSA. The CDR3 is 13 residues long. The chain's CDR3 is CASSFTLDQPQHF. CDR3 DNA sequence: TGTGCCAGCAGCTTTACCTTGGATCAGCCCCAGCATTTT.

The chain recombines TRBV30 with TRBJ2-2; D possibly matches TRBD1 or TRBD2 (6 bases each). This CDR3 region has 16 residues. Per germline, CDR1 GTSNPN and CDR2 SVGIG (reference sequence). V lost 7 bases to trimming and J lost 7 bases, with 25 bases between them. This CDR3 reads CASRPRGGLGDGELFF. In DNA, the CDR3 is TGTGCCTCTCGGCCCCGAGGGGGGCTCGGTGACGGGGAGCTGTTTTTT.

The V gene is TRBV29-1, the J gene TRBJ2-7, with TRBD1 matching over 7 bases. V gave up 4 bases and J gave up 3 bases; unmatched junction bases: 12. Germline V gene sequence: CDR1 SQVTM, CDR2 ANQGSEA. The CDR3 extends over 15 amino acids. CDR3 coding DNA: TGCAGCGTTGCTCTCCCGACAGGGCCCCACTACGAGCAGTACTTC. Amino acid sequence: CSVALPTGPHYEQYF.

This clonotype was detected a few times. The J gene is TRBJ1-1, the V gene TRBV6-1; no reliable D call. The V gene lost 2 bases and the J gene lost 10 bases, with 11 bases spanning the gap. This CDR3 is 12 amino acids long. Germline V gene lookup returns CDR1 MNHNS and CDR2 SASEGT. The chain's CDR3 is CASSEQARRAFF. CDR3 bases: TGTGCCAGCAGTGAACAGGCCCGACGAGCTTTCTTT.

This rearrangement joins TRBV3-1 to TRBJ2-1; 13 bases fit TRBD2. From germline, CDR1 is LGHDT and CDR2 YNNKEL (reference sequence). With V trimmed by 10 bases and J by 8 bases, 8 bases remained unmatched. The CDR3 runs 14 residues. The CDR3 DNA reads as TGTGCCACCCGAAGGACTAGCGGGAGCGATGAGCAGTTCTTC. This translates into CATRRTSGSDEQFF.

This clonotype was detected a few times. This chain links TRBV29-1 with TRBJ1-3; possibly TRBD1 for D (5 bases). The germline V and J ends were trimmed by 3 bases and 1 base, with 7 bases remaining between them. The CDR3 is 13 amino acids. Per the germline V gene, CDR1 is SQVTM and CDR2 is ANQGSEA. As DNA, the CDR3 is TGCAGCGTTGACCCAGGGTCTGGAAACACCATATATTTT. Translation gives CSVDPGSGNTIYF.

The chain employs TRBV7-2 and TRBJ2-4; 10 bases match TRBD1. The CDR3 runs to 14 residues. V lost 4 bases and J lost 7; bases outside the gene matches: 4. Germline CDR1 SGHTA, CDR2 FQGNSA. The DNA of the CDR3 is TGTGCCAGCAGCTCTAGACAGGGGGCGAACATTCAGTACTTC. Protein sequence: CASSSRQGANIQYF.

V is TRBV12-5 and J is TRBJ2-1; TRBD1 aligns across 8 bases. The CDR3 has 17 residues. Germline values: CDR1 LGHNT, CDR2 FRNRAP. After removal of 1 base from V and 6 bases from J, the junction contained 11 bases not matched to a gene. The chain's CDR3 is CASGLGLTGGEGNEQFF. The CDR3 nucleotides are TGTGCTAGTGGTTTGGGCCTAACAGGGGGAGAGGGCAATGAGCAGTTCTTC.

There are many counts of this clonotype. This chain links TRBV12-3 or TRBV12-4 with TRBJ1-1; possible D gene TRBD1, 6 bases. The CDR3 sequence is 15 residues long. Trimming stripped 4 bases from V and 4 bases from J, with 16 bases between. The CDR3 sequence is CASSYQTGRGTEAFF. In nucleotides, the CDR3 is TGTGCCAGCAGTTACCAGACAGGCCGTGGCACTGAAGCTTTCTTT.

The CDR3 spells CASSEQPGGYTF. Written as DNA, the CDR3 is TGCGCCAGCAGTGAGCAACCCGGGGGCTACACCTTC. The chain links TRBV10-2 to TRBJ1-2; D ambiguous. Germline assignment: CDR1 WSHSY and CDR2 SAAADI. This CDR3 is built from 12 residues. Trimming pared 2 bases from V and 8 bases from J, leaving 9 bases between.

This clonotype was counted only a few times. This rearrangement joins TRBV7-3 to TRBJ2-3; D is uncertain. CDR3 length equals 15 residues. Trimming took 1 base from V and 4 from J, leaving 12 bases between them. Germline CDR1 SGHTA, CDR2 FQGTGA. The CDR3 DNA is TGTGCCAGCAGCTTAAACCCTAGTGGTTCAGATACGCAGTATTTT. Translated: CASSLNPSGSDTQYF. Looking up the rest from reference TRBV7-3 and TRBJ2-3 gives the full variable domain: GAGVSQTPSNKVTEKGKYVELRCDPISGHTALYWYRQSLGQGPEFLIYFQGTGAADDSGLPNDRFFAVRPEGSVSTLKIQRTERGDSAVYLCASSLNPSGSDTQYFGPGTRLTVL.

The chain combines TRBV2 with TRBJ2-1; the match to TRBD2 covers 15 bases. With 6 bases clipped from V and 5 bases from J, the junction kept 2 bases outside the gene matches. The germline V gene has CDR1 SNHLY and CDR2 FYNNEI. The CDR3 totals 15 residues. The chain's CDR3 is CASRGTSGRNNEQFF. The CDR3, as DNA: TGTGCCAGCAGGGGGACTAGCGGGAGGAACAATGAGCAGTTCTTC.

This clonotype was counted a few times. V gene TRBV5-1 combines with J gene TRBJ1-1; D call uncertain. CDR1 and CDR2 from the germline V gene are SGHRS and YFSETQ. The CDR3 extends over 14 amino acids. V dropped 0 bases and J dropped 1 base, with 7 bases sitting between them. The CDR3 DNA follows: TGCGCCAGCAGCTTGGCCCAAACGAACACTGAAGCTTTCTTT. It yields the protein CASSLAQTNTEAFF.

The chain uses TRBV9 and TRBJ2-3; no clear D. This CDR3 has 15 amino acids. Germline lookup yields CDR1 SGDLS and CDR2 YYNGEE. The V gene lost 0 bases and the J gene lost 3 bases, with 11 bases spanning the gap. The CDR3 DNA sequence: TGTGCCAGCAGCGTAGCTGCGCAGAGAACAGATACGCAGTATTTT. Translated, it gives CASSVAAQRTDTQYF.

This clonotype was recorded many times. The chain is built from TRBV7-3 and TRBJ2-2; 12 positions agree with TRBD2. The CDR3 extends over 18 amino acids. Trimming took 5 bases from V and 4 from J; bases not matched to a gene: 11. Germline assignment: CDR1 SGHTA and CDR2 FQGTGA. This CDR3 is CASSPSRLAGVTTGELFF. CDR3 coding DNA: TGTGCCAGCAGCCCGTCAAGACTAGCGGGAGTCACCACCGGGGAGCTGTTTTTT.

As for this clonotype: Germline is not matched at one junction end, which may reflect a read error. The chain uses TRBV11-2 and TRBJ2-6; TRBD2 might be the D (6 bases). The CDR3 spans 20 residues. Germline lookup yields CDR1 SGHAT and CDR2 FQNNGV. CDR3 in amino acids: CTSRAVPGLQSASGANVLTF. In DNA form, the CDR3 reads TGTACCAGCAGAGCAGTCCCGGGACTTCAATCGGCATCTGGGGCCAACGTCCTGACTTTC.

This clonotype was found a few times. The chain links TRBV27 to TRBJ2-5; no firm D call. In germline, CDR1 is MNHEY, CDR2 SMNVEV (reference sequence). Trimming removed 7 bases at V and 2 bases at J, with 14 bases between. The CDR3 covers 14 residues. CDR3 sequence (DNA): TGTGCCAGCACCCAGCCCCCGAGACAAGAGACCCAGTACTTC. It encodes CASTQPPRQETQYF.

The chain links TRBV7-9 to TRBJ1-1, with TRBD1 identical over 9 bases. V was pared by 4 bases and J by 5 bases, with 8 bases of the junction left unmatched. CDR1 and CDR2 (germline): SEHNR, FQNEAQ (reference sequence). The CDR3 has 15 residues. The CDR3 loop reads CASSSPGTGFTEAFF. Here the CDR3 DNA reads TGTGCCAGCAGCTCCCCCGGGACAGGGTTTACTGAAGCTTTCTTT.

The DNA of the CDR3 is TGCGCCAGCAGCCCCCAGGGCCACGCTTATGGCTACACCTTC. This codes for CASSPQGHAYGYTF. The rearrangement uses TRBV4-3 and TRBJ1-2, with D maybe TRBD1 (5 bases). Germline V gene sequence: CDR1 LGHNA, CDR2 YSLEER. Trimming left V 4 bases short and J 5 bases short, with 14 bases between. The CDR3 spans 14 residues.

This clonotype was recorded a few times. J is TRBJ1-2 and V is TRBV20-1; the match to TRBD1 covers 7 bases. The CDR3 consists of 14 residues. Trimming at V came to 3 bases and at J to 8 bases, leaving 12 bases not matched to a gene. The germline V gene has CDR1 DFQATT and CDR2 SNEGSKA (reference sequence). As DNA, the CDR3 is TGCAGTGCTAGGGTGGCCAGGGGGATGAAGGGCTACACCTTC. It translates to CSARVARGMKGYTF.

This chain connects TRBV13 to TRBJ2-1, with D hard to call. This CDR3 has 14 residues. From germline, CDR1 is PRHDT and CDR2 FYEKMQ (reference sequence). V was clipped by 5 bases and J by 10 bases, with 18 bases between them. The CDR3 spells CASSQASRLHEQFF. DNA for the CDR3: TGTGCCAGCAGCCAGGCCAGTCGGCTACACGAGCAGTTCTTC.

This clonotype occurred a few times. Its ends do not fully match the called genes, so a read error is possible. J is TRBJ1-1 and V is TRBV15, with TRBD1 matching 7 bases. Per the germline V gene, CDR1 is LNHNV and CDR2 is YYDKDF (reference sequence). This CDR3 contains 12 residues. Here the CDR3 DNA reads TGTGCCACCAGCAGAGCCGGGACAGCCCGGCTCTTT. Protein sequence: CATSRAGTARLF.

CDR3 bases: TGTGCCAGCAGCCTTCGCAGGCAAGCTAGCACAGATACGCAGTATTTT. Its translation is CASSLRRQASTDTQYF. The chain combines TRBV3-1 with TRBJ2-3; no clear D. CDR3 size: 16 residues. V was cut by 4 bases and J by 0 bases, with 14 bases left in between. Per germline, CDR1 LGHDT and CDR2 YNNKEL (reference sequence).

This clonotype was counted at least ten times. This chain joins TRBV12-3 or TRBV12-4 and TRBJ2-5; D remains ambiguous. The CDR3 consists of 13 residues. V lost 3 bases and J lost 5, with 10 bases in between. The CDR3 region is CASSFSGPETQYF. Here the CDR3 DNA reads TGTGCCAGCAGTTTTTCTGGGCCCGAGACCCAGTACTTC.